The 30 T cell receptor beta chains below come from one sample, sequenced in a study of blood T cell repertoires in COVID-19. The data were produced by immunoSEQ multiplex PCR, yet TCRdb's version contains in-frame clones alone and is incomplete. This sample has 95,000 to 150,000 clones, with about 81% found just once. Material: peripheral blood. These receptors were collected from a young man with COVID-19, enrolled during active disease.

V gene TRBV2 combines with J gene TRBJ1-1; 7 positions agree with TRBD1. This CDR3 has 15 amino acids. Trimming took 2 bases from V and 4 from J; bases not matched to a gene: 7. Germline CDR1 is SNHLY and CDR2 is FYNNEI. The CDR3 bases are TGTGCCAGCAGTGAAAATGGGGCAGGGGGCACTGAAGCTTTCTTT. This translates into CASSENGAGGTEAFF. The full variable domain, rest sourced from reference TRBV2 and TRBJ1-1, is EPEVTQTPSHQVTQMGQEVILRCVPISNHLYFYWYRQILGQKVEFLVSFYNNEISEKSEIFDDQFSVERPDGSNFTLKIRSTKLEDSAMYFCASSENGAGGTEAFFGQGTRLTVV.

CDR3 DNA sequence: TGTGCCAGCAGCTTAGCGAGGGATTCTGAAGCTTTCTTT. Amino acid sequence: CASSLARDSEAFF. The rearrangement joins TRBV7-8 to TRBJ1-1, with no clear D. V was shortened by 0 bases and J by 6 bases, with 8 bases between the two germline ends. CDR3 length: 13 residues. The V gene's germline CDR1 is SGHVS and CDR2 FQNEAQ.

The CDR3 nucleotides are TGTGCCAGCAGTTACGCGGGACTACCCAACACCGGGGAGCTGTTTTTT. Residues: CASSYAGLPNTGELFF. The rearrangement joins TRBV27 to TRBJ2-2; 7 bases match TRBD2. The germline gives CDR1 MNHEY, CDR2 SMNVEV (reference sequence). Unmatched junction bases numbered 7, after V lost 4 bases and J lost 2 bases. The CDR3 sequence is 16 residues long.

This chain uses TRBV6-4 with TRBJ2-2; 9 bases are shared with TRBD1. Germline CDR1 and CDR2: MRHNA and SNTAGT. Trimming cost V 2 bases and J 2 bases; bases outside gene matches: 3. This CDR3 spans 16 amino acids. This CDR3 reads CASSDGQGLNTGELFF. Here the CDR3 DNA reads TGTGCCAGCAGTGACGGACAGGGGCTCAACACCGGGGAGCTGTTTTTT.

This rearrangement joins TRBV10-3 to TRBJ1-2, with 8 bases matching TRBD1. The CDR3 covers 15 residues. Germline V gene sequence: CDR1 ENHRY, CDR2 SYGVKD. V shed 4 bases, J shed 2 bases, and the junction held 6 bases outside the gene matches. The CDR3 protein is CAISVRDRGNYGYTF. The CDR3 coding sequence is TGTGCCATCAGTGTCAGAGACAGGGGAAACTATGGCTACACCTTC.

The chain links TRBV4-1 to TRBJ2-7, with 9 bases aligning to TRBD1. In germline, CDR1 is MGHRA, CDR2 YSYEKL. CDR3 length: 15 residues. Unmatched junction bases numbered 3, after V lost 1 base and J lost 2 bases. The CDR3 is CASSQVWTGAYEQYF. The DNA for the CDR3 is TGCGCCAGCAGCCAAGTTTGGACAGGGGCCTACGAGCAGTACTTC.

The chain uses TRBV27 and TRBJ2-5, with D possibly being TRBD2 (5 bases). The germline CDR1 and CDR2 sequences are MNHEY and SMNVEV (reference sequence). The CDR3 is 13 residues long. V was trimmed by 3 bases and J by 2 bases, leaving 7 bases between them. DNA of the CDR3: TGTGCCAGCAGTTTTCTAGCTCAAGAGACCCAGTACTTC. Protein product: CASSFLAQETQYF.

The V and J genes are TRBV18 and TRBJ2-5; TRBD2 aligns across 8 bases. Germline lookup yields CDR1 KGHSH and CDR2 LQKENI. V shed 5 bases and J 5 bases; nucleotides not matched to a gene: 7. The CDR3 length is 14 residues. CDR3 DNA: TGTGCCAGCTCAGACGCGGGGGGCGCCGAGACCCAGTACTTC. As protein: CASSDAGGAETQYF.

CDR3 sequence (DNA): TGTGCCAGCAGCCAAGATCGAGGAGGGGACGGGCCTGAAGCTTTCTTT. This encodes CASSQDRGGDGPEAFF. The V and J genes are TRBV14 and TRBJ1-1, with D possibly being TRBD1 (5 bases). The V gene's germline CDR1 is SGHDN and CDR2 FVKESK. The CDR3 covers 16 residues. With 0 bases removed from V and 6 bases from J, the gap between germline ends came to 17 bases.

In DNA, the CDR3 is TGCGCCAGCAGCCGGACCGGGACAGAGGGTTATGGCTACACCTTC. Amino acid sequence: CASSRTGTEGYGYTF. The gene calls are TRBV5-1 and TRBJ1-2; TRBD1 matches at 7 bases. The V gene end was trimmed by 4 bases and the J gene end by 5 bases; junction bases not matched to a gene: 11. CDR1 SGHRS and CDR2 YFSETQ come from the germline V gene. The CDR3 covers 15 residues.

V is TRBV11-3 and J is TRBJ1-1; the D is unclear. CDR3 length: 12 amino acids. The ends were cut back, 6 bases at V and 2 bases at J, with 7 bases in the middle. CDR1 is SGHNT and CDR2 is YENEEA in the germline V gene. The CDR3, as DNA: TGTGCCAGCAGGTTACCAAACACTGAAGCTTTCTTT. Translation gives CASRLPNTEAFF.

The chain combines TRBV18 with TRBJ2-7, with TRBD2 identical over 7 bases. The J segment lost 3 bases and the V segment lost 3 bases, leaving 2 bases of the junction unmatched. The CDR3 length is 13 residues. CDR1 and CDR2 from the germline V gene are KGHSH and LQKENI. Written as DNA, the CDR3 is TGTGCCAGCTCACCTGGCGGGGGCTACGAGCAGTACTTC. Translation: CASSPGGGYEQYF.

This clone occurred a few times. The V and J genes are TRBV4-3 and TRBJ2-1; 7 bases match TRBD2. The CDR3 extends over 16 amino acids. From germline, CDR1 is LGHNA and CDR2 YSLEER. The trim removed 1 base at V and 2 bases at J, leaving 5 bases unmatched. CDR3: CASSQGRGDPYNEQFF. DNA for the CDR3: TGCGCCAGCAGCCAAGGTCGGGGGGACCCCTACAATGAGCAGTTCTTC.

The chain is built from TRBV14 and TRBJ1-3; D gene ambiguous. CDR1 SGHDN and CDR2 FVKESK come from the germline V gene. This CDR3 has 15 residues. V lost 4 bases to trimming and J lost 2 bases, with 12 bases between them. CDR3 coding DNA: TGTGCCAGCAGCCGCCTTAGAGCCACTGGAAACACCATATATTTT. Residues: CASSRLRATGNTIYF. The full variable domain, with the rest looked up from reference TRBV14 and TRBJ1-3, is EAGVTQFPSHSVIEKGQTVTLRCDPISGHDNLYWYRRVMGKEIKFLLHFVKESKQDESGMPNNRFLAERTGGTYSTLKVQPAELEDSGVYFCASSRLRATGNTIYFGEGSWLTVV.

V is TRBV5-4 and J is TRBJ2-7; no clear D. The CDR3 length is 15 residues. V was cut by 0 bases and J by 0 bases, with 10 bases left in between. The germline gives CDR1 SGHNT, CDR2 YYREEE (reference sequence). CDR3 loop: CASSLEARSSYEQYF. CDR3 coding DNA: TGTGCCAGCAGCTTGGAAGCGCGGTCCTCCTACGAGCAGTACTTC.

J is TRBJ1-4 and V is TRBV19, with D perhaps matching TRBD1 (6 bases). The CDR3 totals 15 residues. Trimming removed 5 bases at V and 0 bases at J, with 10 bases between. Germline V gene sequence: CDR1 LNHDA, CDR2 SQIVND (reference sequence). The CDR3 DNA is TGTGCCAGTAGTGGTGGACAGACAACTAATGAAAAACTGTTTTTT. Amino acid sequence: CASSGGQTTNEKLFF.

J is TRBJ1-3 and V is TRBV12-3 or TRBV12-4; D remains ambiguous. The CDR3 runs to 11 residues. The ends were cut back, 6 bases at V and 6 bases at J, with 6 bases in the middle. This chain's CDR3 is CASSTSNTIYF. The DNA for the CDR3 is TGTGCCAGCAGCACTTCAAACACCATATATTTT.

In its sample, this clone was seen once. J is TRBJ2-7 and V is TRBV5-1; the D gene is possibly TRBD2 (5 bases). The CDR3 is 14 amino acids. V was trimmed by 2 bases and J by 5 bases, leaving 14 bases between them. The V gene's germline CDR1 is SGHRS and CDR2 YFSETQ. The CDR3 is CASSFSRVWDEQYF. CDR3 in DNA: TGCGCCAGCAGCTTTTCGCGGGTGTGGGACGAGCAGTACTTC.

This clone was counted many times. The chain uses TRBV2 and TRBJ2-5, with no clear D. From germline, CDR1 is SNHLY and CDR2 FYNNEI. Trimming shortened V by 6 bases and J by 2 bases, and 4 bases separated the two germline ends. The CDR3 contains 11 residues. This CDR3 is CASRRQETQYF. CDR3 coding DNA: TGTGCCAGCAGGAGACAAGAGACCCAGTACTTC.

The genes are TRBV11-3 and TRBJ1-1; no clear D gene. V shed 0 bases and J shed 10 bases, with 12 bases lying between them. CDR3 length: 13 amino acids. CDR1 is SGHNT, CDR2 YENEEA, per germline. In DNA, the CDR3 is TGTGCCAGCAGCTTAGACGAGATGCGGGGAGCTTTCTTT. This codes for CASSLDEMRGAFF.

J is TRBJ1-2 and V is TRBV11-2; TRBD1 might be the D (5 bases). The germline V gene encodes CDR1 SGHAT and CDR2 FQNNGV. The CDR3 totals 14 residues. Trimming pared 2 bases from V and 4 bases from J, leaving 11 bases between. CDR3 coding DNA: TGTGCCAGCAGCTTAATTGGAACAGGCTATGGCTACACCTTC. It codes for CASSLIGTGYGYTF.

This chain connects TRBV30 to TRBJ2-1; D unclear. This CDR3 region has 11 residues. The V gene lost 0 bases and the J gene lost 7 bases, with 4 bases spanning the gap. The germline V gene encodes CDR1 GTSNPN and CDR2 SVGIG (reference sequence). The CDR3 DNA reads TGTGCCTGGAGTGTACAGAATGAGCAGTTCTTC. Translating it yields CAWSVQNEQFF.

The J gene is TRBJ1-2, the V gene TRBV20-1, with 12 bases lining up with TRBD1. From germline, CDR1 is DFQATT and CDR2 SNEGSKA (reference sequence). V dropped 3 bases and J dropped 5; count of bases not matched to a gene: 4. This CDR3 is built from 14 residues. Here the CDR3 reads CSASRGQGAYGYTF. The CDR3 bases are TGCAGTGCTAGTAGGGGACAGGGGGCGTATGGCTACACCTTC.

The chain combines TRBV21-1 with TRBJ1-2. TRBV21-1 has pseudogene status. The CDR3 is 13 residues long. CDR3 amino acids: CASTVAFFYGYTF. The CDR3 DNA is TGTGCCAGCACGGTCGCCTTCTTCTATGGCTACACCTTC.

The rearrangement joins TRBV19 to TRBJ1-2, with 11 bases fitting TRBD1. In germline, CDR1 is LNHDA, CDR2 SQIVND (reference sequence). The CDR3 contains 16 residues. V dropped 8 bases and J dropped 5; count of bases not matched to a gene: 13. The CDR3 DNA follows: TGTGCCAGTTCCCGGGACAGGGGGTCGATCGCGTATGGCTACACCTTC. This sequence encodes CASSRDRGSIAYGYTF.

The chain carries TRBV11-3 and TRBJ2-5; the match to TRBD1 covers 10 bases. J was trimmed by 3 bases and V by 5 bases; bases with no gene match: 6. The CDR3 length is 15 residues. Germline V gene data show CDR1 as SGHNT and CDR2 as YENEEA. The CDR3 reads CASSPGTGVEETQYF. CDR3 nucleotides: TGTGCCAGCAGCCCGGGGACAGGGGTGGAAGAGACCCAGTACTTC.

Here the CDR3 DNA reads TGTGCCAGTAGAACCGGGACTAGATTGGATACGCAGTATTTT. Translation gives CASRTGTRLDTQYF. The genes are TRBV19 and TRBJ2-3; 8 nucleotides match TRBD2. CDR3 length: 14 amino acids. Germline trimming cut 6 bases from V and 6 bases from J; bases unmatched to any gene: 8. Germline V lookup: CDR1 LNHDA, CDR2 SQIVND (reference sequence).

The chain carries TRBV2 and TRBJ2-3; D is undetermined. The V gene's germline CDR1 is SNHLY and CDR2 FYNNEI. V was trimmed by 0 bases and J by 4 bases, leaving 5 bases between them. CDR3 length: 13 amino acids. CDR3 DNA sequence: TGTGCCAGCAGTGAAGCGCGGTCAGATACGCAGTATTTT. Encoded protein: CASSEARSDTQYF.

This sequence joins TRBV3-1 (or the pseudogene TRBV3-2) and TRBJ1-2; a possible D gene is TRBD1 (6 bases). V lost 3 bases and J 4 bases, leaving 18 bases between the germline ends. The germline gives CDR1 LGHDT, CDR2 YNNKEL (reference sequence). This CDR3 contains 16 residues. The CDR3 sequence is CASSHATGPLSYGYTF. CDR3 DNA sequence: TGTGCCAGCAGCCACGCAACAGGGCCTCTGAGCTATGGCTACACCTTC.

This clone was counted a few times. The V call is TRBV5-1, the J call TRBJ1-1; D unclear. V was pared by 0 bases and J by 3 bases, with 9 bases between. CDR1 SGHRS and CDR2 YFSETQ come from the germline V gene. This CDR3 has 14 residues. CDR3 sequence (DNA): TGCGCCAGCAGCTTGGTCCCCGGGGACACTGAAGCTTTCTTT. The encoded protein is CASSLVPGDTEAFF.